Detailed here is one TCR beta chain. This record comes from a study of blood T cell repertoires in COVID-19. Sequenced by immunoSEQ multiplex PCR; TCRdb stores in-frame clones only, minus some. The sample comprises about 70,000 clones, under 95% of which are singletons, and roughly a tenth rests with the top ten. The receptor was derived from a human donor in a cohort sampled during active COVID-19. Sequencing was performed on peripheral blood.

The CDR3 DNA sequence: TGTGCCAGCTCACCAAGCGGGAGGGCCGAGGAGCAGTTCTTC. Its translation is CASSPSGRAEEQFF. This chain connects TRBV18 to TRBJ2-1; 10 bases fit TRBD2. The CDR3 extends over 14 amino acids. J gave up 10 bases and V 2 bases, and 5 bases lay outside the gene matches. Looked up from germline, CDR1 is KGHSH and CDR2 is LQKENI.